The present entry profiles one T cell receptor (beta chain) with its context. Its antigen is not known. The germline V gene encodes CDR1 MNHEY and CDR2 SMNVEV (reference sequence). The CDR3 covers 14 residues. With V trimmed by 7 bases and J by 8 bases, 12 bases remained unmatched. These data originate in a study of T cell responses to AZD1222 COVID-19 vaccine. Regarding the study as a whole: Repertoire sampling was restricted to post-peak T cell response timepoints.

Sequencing used immunoSEQ multiplex PCR; TCRdb keeps in-frame clones, though not all of them. Among about 200,000 clones listed, approximately 93% were seen once. Analyses pooled second doses at about 4 or about 12 weeks. The sequence came from an adult who received the AZD1222 COVID-19 vaccine. The sequenced sample was peripheral blood, obtained 28 days after the second AZD1222 dose. The chain carries TRBV27 and TRBJ2-3; TRBD1 agrees at 7 bases. The CDR3 DNA follows: TGTGCCAGCACCCGACAGGGCGGGTATGCTACGCAGTATTTT. This encodes CASTRQGGYATQYF.